The 27 T cell receptor beta chains listed next were all sequenced from one sample in a study of blood T cell repertoires in COVID-19. The assay was immunoSEQ multiplex PCR, and TCRdb's table has in-frame clones only and misses some. The table has fewer than 200,000 clones, 84% seen once. Material for sequencing was peripheral blood. These TCRs come from a man aged 40-50 years who had recovered from COVID-19.

Relative to its sample, this clone is medium-sized (0.01 to 0.1%). This sample also contains other DNA sequences that code for the same CDR3. The chain carries TRBV5-5 and TRBJ2-7; maybe TRBD2 (6 bases). The V end lost 3 bases, the J end lost 2 bases, and 9 bases lay between the germline ends. Germline loops: CDR1 SGHKS, CDR2 YYEKEE (reference sequence). The CDR3 extends over 13 amino acids. The DNA for the CDR3 is TGTGCCAGCAGCTACGGGAGCACCTACGAGCAGTACTTC. This sequence encodes CASSYGSTYEQYF.

The chain recombines TRBV4-1 with TRBJ2-1; 9 bases line up with TRBD2. This CDR3 is 14 amino acids long. The V segment lost 8 bases and the J segment 4 bases; nucleotides outside the gene matches: 6. Germline lookup yields CDR1 MGHRA and CDR2 YSYEKL. This CDR3 is CASAGLAGYNEQFF. CDR3 sequence (DNA): TGCGCCAGCGCCGGGCTAGCGGGATACAATGAGCAGTTCTTC.

V and J are TRBV3-1 (or the pseudogene TRBV3-2) and TRBJ1-3; 8 bases line up with TRBD1. Germline V gene lookup returns CDR1 LGHDT and CDR2 YNNKEL (reference sequence). Trimming took 4 bases from V and 0 from J; bases not matched to a gene: 2. The CDR3 contains 15 residues. In DNA, the CDR3 is TGTGCCAGCAGCCCAGGGACAGGCTCTGGAAACACCATATATTTT. It yields the protein CASSPGTGSGNTIYF.

The rearrangement joins TRBV9 to TRBJ2-5; D is possibly TRBD2 (7 bases). Trimming took 0 bases from V and 2 from J, leaving 20 bases between them. This CDR3 is built from 18 residues. Per germline, CDR1 SGDLS and CDR2 YYNGEE. The CDR3 coding sequence is TGTGCCAGCAGCGTAGCCCCAGGTGGGGGGGCTGGACAAGAGACCCAGTACTTC. This gives the protein CASSVAPGGGAGQETQYF. The whole variable domain, remainder taken from reference TRBV9 and TRBJ2-5, is DSGVTQTPKHLITATGQRVTLRCSPRSGDLSVYWYQQSLDQGLQFLIQYYNGEERAKGNILERFSAQQFPDLHSELNLSSLELGDSALYFCASSVAPGGGAGQETQYFGPGTRLLVL.

The chain employs TRBV28 and TRBJ1-5, with D perhaps TRBD1 (6 bases). Trimming removed 6 bases from V and 3 bases from J, with 12 bases in between. Germline CDR1 and CDR2: MDHEN and SYDVKM. This CDR3 contains 14 residues. The CDR3 loop reads CASRTDRYNQPQHF. The CDR3 region has the DNA TGTGCCAGCAGAACGGACAGATACAATCAGCCCCAGCATTTT.

This chain uses TRBV15 with TRBJ2-6; maybe TRBD2 (5 bases). Trimming left V 1 base short and J 0 bases short, with 10 bases between. This CDR3 spans 17 amino acids. Germline CDR1 and CDR2: LNHNV and YYDKDF (reference sequence). CDR3 loop: CATSRAGSASGANVLTF. CDR3 sequence (DNA): TGTGCCACCAGCAGAGCGGGATCGGCCTCTGGGGCCAACGTCCTGACTTTC. Based on the CDR3 plus reference TRBV15 and TRBJ2-6, the full variable domain is DAMVIQNPRYQVTQFGKPVTLSCSQTLNHNVMYWYQQKSSQAPKLLFHYYDKDFNNEADTPDNFQSRRPNTSFCFLDIRSPGLGDTAMYLCATSRAGSASGANVLTFGAGSRLTVL.

The J gene is TRBJ2-6, the V gene TRBV27; perhaps TRBD1 as D (5 bases). Trimming stripped 5 bases from V and 0 bases from J, with 8 bases between. Germline CDR1 MNHEY, CDR2 SMNVEV (reference sequence). The CDR3 length is 15 residues. The CDR3 is CASSQTGSGANVLTF. CDR3 DNA sequence: TGTGCCAGCAGTCAAACAGGCTCTGGGGCCAACGTCCTGACTTTC.

Comment on this clone: The sample has other DNA sequences that encode this CDR3 too. The rearrangement joins TRBV12-3 or TRBV12-4 to TRBJ1-2; a weak D match, TRBD1 (6 bases). This CDR3 region has 12 residues. Deletions cut 6 bases from V and 4 bases from J, with 9 bases between. The CDR3 nucleotides are TGTGCCAGCAGCCCGGACAGCTATGGCTACACCTTC. It codes for CASSPDSYGYTF.

This clone was seen just once. The V and J genes are TRBV19 and TRBJ2-3, with D possibly matching TRBD1 (6 bases). The germline CDR1 and CDR2 sequences are LNHDA and SQIVND (reference sequence). Trimming cost V 1 base and J 3 bases, with 11 bases left between them. This CDR3 has 15 amino acids. Written as DNA, the CDR3 is TGTGCCAGTAGTATAGTAGGGGGAAGGACAGATACGCAGTATTTT. Translating it yields CASSIVGGRTDTQYF.

The chain couples TRBV15 to TRBJ2-1, with 9 bases lining up with TRBD2. The CDR3 loop spans 15 amino acids. The germline V gene encodes CDR1 LNHNV and CDR2 YYDKDF (reference sequence). V was pared by 3 bases and J by 7 bases, with 7 bases of the junction left unmatched. CDR3 bases: TGTGCCACCAGCAGTACCAGCGGGGGGATAAATGAGCAGTTCTTC. Its protein product is CATSSTSGGINEQFF.

The rearrangement joins TRBV7-8 to TRBJ2-1; D is possibly TRBD2 (5 bases). Germline V lookup: CDR1 SGHVS, CDR2 FQNEAQ. This CDR3 spans 13 amino acids. V was shortened by 1 base and J by 9 bases, with 10 bases between the two germline ends. DNA of the CDR3: TGTGCCAGCAGCTTAGAACGGAGGAGTGAGCAGTTCTTC. It translates to CASSLERRSEQFF. Looking up the rest from reference TRBV7-8 and TRBJ2-1 gives the full variable domain: GAGVSQSPRYKVAKRGQDVALRCDPISGHVSLFWYQQALGQGPEFLTYFQNEAQLDKSGLPSDRFFAERPEGSVSTLKIQRTQQEDSAVYLCASSLERRSEQFFGPGTRLTVL.

This chain connects TRBV18 to TRBJ2-7; 8 bases fit TRBD1. Germline assignment: CDR1 KGHSH and CDR2 LQKENI. V lost 6 bases to trimming and J lost 5 bases; unmatched junction nucleotides: 21. The CDR3 loop spans 18 amino acids. The chain's CDR3 is CASSLQGQDLTLNHEQYF. The CDR3 coding sequence is TGTGCCAGCTCCCTCCAGGGACAGGACCTCACTCTCAACCACGAGCAGTACTTC.

The chain combines TRBV4-1 with TRBJ2-3; no firm D call. In germline, CDR1 is MGHRA, CDR2 YSYEKL. V was cut by 1 base and J by 2 bases, with 7 bases left in between. The CDR3 contains 14 residues. The CDR3 DNA sequence: TGCGCCAGCAGCCAAGCGGGTACCACAGATACGCAGTATTTT. Protein: CASSQAGTTDTQYF.

The chain is built from TRBV7-2 and TRBJ1-1, with TRBD1 identical over 7 bases. The CDR3 totals 14 residues. The germline gives CDR1 SGHTA, CDR2 FQGNSA. V lost 3 bases to trimming and J lost 0 bases; unmatched junction nucleotides: 1. CDR3 in amino acids: CASSLGQMNTEAFF. In nucleotides, the CDR3 is TGTGCCAGCAGCTTGGGACAGATGAACACTGAAGCTTTCTTT.

The V gene is TRBV6-6, the J gene TRBJ2-3; tentative D call: TRBD2 (6 bases). The CDR3 is made up of 15 amino acids. CDR1 and CDR2 (germline): MNHNY, SVGAGI (reference sequence). Trimming removed 4 bases at V and 2 bases at J, with 13 bases between. CDR3 DNA sequence: TGTGCCAGCAGTTCCCTAGCGACCACCACAGATACGCAGTATTTT. It specifies CASSSLATTTDTQYF.

The V and J genes are TRBV6-5 and TRBJ1-5; D perhaps matches TRBD1 (6 bases). The germline V gene encodes CDR1 MNHEY and CDR2 SVGAGI. The ends were cut back, 6 bases at V and 2 bases at J, with 14 bases in the middle. This CDR3 comprises 15 residues. The CDR3 here is CASRDAGAGNQPQHF. The CDR3 nucleotides read TGTGCCAGCAGGGACGCAGGGGCCGGCAATCAGCCCCAGCATTTT.

This clone occurred a few times. The chain links TRBV7-6 to TRBJ2-5; 11 bases line up with TRBD2. The ends lost 5 bases at V and 2 bases at J; junction bases unmatched: 7. The CDR3 totals 16 residues. Germline values: CDR1 SGHVS, CDR2 FNYEAQ. CDR3 in amino acids: CASSPGTSGKQETQYF. The CDR3 region has the DNA TGTGCCAGCAGCCCCGGGACTAGCGGAAAACAAGAGACCCAGTACTTC.

The V gene is TRBV20-1, the J gene TRBJ1-1; D ambiguous. The length of the CDR3 is 11 residues. The V and J ends lost 3 bases and 4 bases respectively, with 6 bases between them. The germline V gene has CDR1 DFQATT and CDR2 SNEGSKA (reference sequence). The CDR3 here is CSARTITEAFF. CDR3 nucleotides: TGCAGTGCTAGGACAATCACTGAAGCTTTCTTT.

This clone was observed many times. This rearrangement joins TRBV18 to TRBJ2-5; possibly TRBD1 for D (5 bases). This CDR3 has 14 residues. Germline V gene lookup returns CDR1 KGHSH and CDR2 LQKENI. V was shortened by 3 bases and J by 2 bases, with 10 bases between the two germline ends. The CDR3 DNA sequence: TGTGCCAGCTCACCCACAGGACCTCAAGAGACCCAGTACTTC. Protein sequence: CASSPTGPQETQYF.

The chain is built from TRBV9 and TRBJ2-7; the match to TRBD2 covers 10 bases. V lost 4 bases to trimming and J lost 0 bases; unmatched junction nucleotides: 4. Germline assignment: CDR1 SGDLS and CDR2 YYNGEE. CDR3 length equals 15 residues. The CDR3 nucleotides are TGTGCCAGCAGCCTTAGCGGGGGGACCTCCTACGAGCAGTACTTC. Translated, it gives CASSLSGGTSYEQYF.

This chain joins TRBV30 and TRBJ2-2; TRBD2 matches 7 bases. Trimming cost V 3 bases and J 1 base; bases outside gene matches: 11. CDR1 and CDR2 (germline): GTSNPN, SVGIG (reference sequence). The CDR3 is 17 amino acids. The CDR3 DNA is TGTGCCTGGAGCTTTCCCGGGGCTAGCGGGAACACCGGGGAGCTGTTTTTT. Translated, it gives CAWSFPGASGNTGELFF.

This chain connects TRBV11-2 to TRBJ2-2; D unclear. The V end was cut by 1 base, the J end by 0 bases, with 6 bases between. Germline CDR1 reads SGHAT; CDR2 reads FQNNGV. This CDR3 comprises 15 residues. This CDR3 reads CASSLGIANTGELFF. CDR3 DNA: TGTGCCAGCAGCTTAGGAATAGCGAACACCGGGGAGCTGTTTTTT.

The chain uses TRBV2 and TRBJ1-1; no firm D call. Germline assignment: CDR1 SNHLY and CDR2 FYNNEI. Trimming left V 3 bases short and J 3 bases short, with 8 bases between. The CDR3 runs 13 residues. The CDR3 sequence: CASSDTQYTEAFF. The CDR3 DNA reads as TGTGCCAGCAGTGACACACAATACACTGAAGCTTTCTTT.

This rearrangement joins TRBV5-1 to TRBJ1-2; TRBD1 might be the D (6 bases). The V gene's germline CDR1 is SGHRS and CDR2 YFSETQ. The CDR3 length is 13 residues. V was shortened by 0 bases and J by 3 bases, with 6 bases between the two germline ends. CDR3 amino acids: CASSLGTDYGYTF. The DNA of the CDR3 is TGCGCCAGCAGCTTGGGGACAGACTATGGCTACACCTTC.

The gene calls are TRBV9 and TRBJ2-3; D unresolved. The CDR3 contains 13 residues. The ends were cut back, 3 bases at V and 10 bases at J, with 15 bases in the middle. The germline gives CDR1 SGDLS, CDR2 YYNGEE. This CDR3 is CASSDMSSPAQYF. CDR3 in DNA: TGTGCCAGCAGCGATATGTCTTCCCCCGCGCAGTATTTT.

J is TRBJ2-5 and V is TRBV4-2; 8 bases agree with TRBD2. CDR1 is LGHNA and CDR2 is YNFKEQ in the germline V gene. The V gene end was trimmed by 2 bases and the J gene end by 0 bases; junction bases not matched to a gene: 5. This CDR3 comprises 16 residues. CDR3 loop: CASSQLLAAYQETQYF. The CDR3 DNA reads as TGTGCCAGCAGCCAATTACTAGCGGCGTACCAAGAGACCCAGTACTTC.

This clone was counted once. The gene calls are TRBV7-8 and TRBJ2-5; perhaps TRBD2 as D (7 bases). V lost 1 base and J 1 base, leaving 16 bases between the germline ends. The CDR3 sequence is 17 residues long. Germline V gene data show CDR1 as SGHVS and CDR2 as FQNEAQ. The CDR3 here is CASSLVGGGASQETQYF. Written as DNA, the CDR3 is TGTGCCAGCAGCTTAGTGGGTGGGGGGGCTTCCCAAGAGACCCAGTACTTC. The whole variable domain, filled in from reference TRBV7-8 and TRBJ2-5, reads GAGVSQSPRYKVAKRGQDVALRCDPISGHVSLFWYQQALGQGPEFLTYFQNEAQLDKSGLPSDRFFAERPEGSVSTLKIQRTQQEDSAVYLCASSLVGGGASQETQYFGPGTRLLVL.